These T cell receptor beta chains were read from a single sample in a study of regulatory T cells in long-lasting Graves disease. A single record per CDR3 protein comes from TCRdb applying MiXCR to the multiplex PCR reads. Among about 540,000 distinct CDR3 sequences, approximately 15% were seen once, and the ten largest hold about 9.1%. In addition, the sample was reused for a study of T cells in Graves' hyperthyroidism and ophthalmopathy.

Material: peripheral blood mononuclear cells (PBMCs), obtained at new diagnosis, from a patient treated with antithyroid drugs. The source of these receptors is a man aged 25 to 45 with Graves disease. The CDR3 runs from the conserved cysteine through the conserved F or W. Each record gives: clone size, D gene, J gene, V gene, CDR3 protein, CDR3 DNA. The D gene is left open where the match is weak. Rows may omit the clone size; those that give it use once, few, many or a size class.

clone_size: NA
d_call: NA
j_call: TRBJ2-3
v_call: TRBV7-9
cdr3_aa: CASSFAGREGYF
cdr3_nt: TGTGCCAGCAGCTTCGCGGGACGCGAAGGGTATTTT

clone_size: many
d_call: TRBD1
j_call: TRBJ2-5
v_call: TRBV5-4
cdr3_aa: CASSSGQAETQYF
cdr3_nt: TGTGCCAGCAGCTCGGGACAGGCAGAGACCCAGTACTTC

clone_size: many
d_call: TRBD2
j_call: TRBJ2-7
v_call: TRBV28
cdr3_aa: CASSSPSGRGYEQYF
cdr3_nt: TGTGCCAGCAGCTCCCCGAGCGGGAGGGGATACGAGCAGTACTTC

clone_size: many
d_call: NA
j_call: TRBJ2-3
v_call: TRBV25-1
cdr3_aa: CASRGRAEYTQYF
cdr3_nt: TGTGCCAGCAGGGGTCGAGCGGAGTACACGCAGTATTTT

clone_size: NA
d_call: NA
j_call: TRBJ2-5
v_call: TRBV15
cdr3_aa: CATSRDRGRTETQYF
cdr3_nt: TGTGCCACCAGCAGAGATCGGGGGAGAACGGAGACCCAGTACTTC

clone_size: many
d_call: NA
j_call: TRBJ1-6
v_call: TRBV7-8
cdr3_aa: CASTLGHRENSPLHF
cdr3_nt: TGTGCCAGCACCCTGGGCCACCGTGAAAACTCACCCCTCCACTTT

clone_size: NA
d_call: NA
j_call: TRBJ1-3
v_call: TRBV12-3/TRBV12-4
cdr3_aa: CASRQGQLGGNTIYF
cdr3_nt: TGTGCCAGCAGACAGGGACAATTGGGGGGAAACACCATATATTTT

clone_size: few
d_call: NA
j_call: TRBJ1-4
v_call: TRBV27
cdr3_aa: CASSFVGGKNEKLFF
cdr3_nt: TGTGCCAGCAGTTTTGTGGGGGGAAAGAATGAAAAACTGTTTTTT

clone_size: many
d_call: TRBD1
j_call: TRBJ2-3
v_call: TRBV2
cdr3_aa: CAGQGWRDTQYF
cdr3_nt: TGTGCCGGACAGGGGTGGAGAGATACGCAGTATTTT

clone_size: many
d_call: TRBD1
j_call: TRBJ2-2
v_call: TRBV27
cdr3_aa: CARRGGTGENTGELFF
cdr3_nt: TGTGCCAGACGAGGGGGGACAGGGGAGAACACCGGGGAGCTGTTTTTT

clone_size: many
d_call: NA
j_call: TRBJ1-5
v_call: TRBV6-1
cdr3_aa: CASSPMTANQPQHF
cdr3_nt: TGTGCCAGCAGTCCGATGACAGCAAATCAGCCCCAGCATTTT

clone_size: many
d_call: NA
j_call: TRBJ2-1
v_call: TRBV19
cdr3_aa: CASSPYRSSYNEQFF
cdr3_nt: TGTGCCAGTAGTCCCTACCGAAGCTCCTACAATGAGCAGTTCTTC

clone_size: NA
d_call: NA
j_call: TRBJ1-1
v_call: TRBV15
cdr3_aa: CATSSIWENTEAFF
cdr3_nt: TGTGCCACCAGCAGTATTTGGGAAAACACTGAAGCTTTCTTT

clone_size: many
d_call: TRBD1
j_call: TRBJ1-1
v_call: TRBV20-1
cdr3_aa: CSARPSLQGIEAFF
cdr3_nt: TGCAGTGCCAGACCAAGTTTACAGGGGATAGAAGCTTTCTTT

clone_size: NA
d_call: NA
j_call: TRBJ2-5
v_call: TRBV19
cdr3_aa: CASMHSRSPTSYQETQYF
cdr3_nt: TGTGCCAGTATGCACTCCCGGTCCCCGACGTCGTACCAAGAGACCCAGTACTTC